Listed below are T cell receptor beta chains from one sample, sequenced in a study of T cells in Graves' hyperthyroidism and ophthalmopathy. Each CDR3 protein gets one entry after TCRdb re-called the multiplex PCR reads with MiXCR. The sample shows some 350,000 distinct CDR3 sequences, approximately 14% of them seen only once. The sequencing input was blood. The receptors shown here come from a woman younger than 35 with Graves' hyperthyroidism that later progressed to Graves' ophthalmopathy. Both conserved end residues are part of each CDR3. D genes are given only for firm matches. The listing skips clone size in some rows; elsewhere it reads once, few, many or a size class.

>NA|TRBJ2-5|few|TRBV28
TGTGCCAGCAGTTTAGCTGATGGGTGCCAAGAGACCCAGTACTTC
CASSLADGCQETQYF
>NA|TRBJ1-1|NA|TRBV27
TGTGCCAGCAGTTTAACTCATCGACAGTCAATCACTGAAGCTTTCTTT
CASSLTHRQSITEAFF
>NA|TRBJ1-1|many|TRBV7-9
TGTGCCAGCAGCTTATTCGGGGAATTGGACACTGAAGCTTTCTTT
CASSLFGELDTEAFF
>NA|TRBJ1-3|few|TRBV3-1
TGTGCCAACAGCCAATTTGACACCATATATTTT
CANSQFDTIYF
>NA|TRBJ1-1|many|TRBV20-1
TGCAGTGCTAGAAGTCCGGCGGGGGGCGGCGGGAACACTGAAGCTTTCTTT
CSARSPAGGGGNTEAFF
>TRBD1|TRBJ2-3|many|TRBV29-1
TGCAGCGTCTCCCGAGGACAGGGAGCCACAGATACGCAGTATTTT
CSVSRGQGATDTQYF
>NA|TRBJ2-7|few|TRBV14
TGTGCCAGCAGCCAAGACGAGCAGCCATCCTACGAGCAGTACTTC
CASSQDEQPSYEQYF
>NA|TRBJ1-2|NA|TRBV2
TGTGCCAGCAGCGACGTTCGGGGCTACACCTTC
CASSDVRGYTF
>NA|TRBJ2-7|NA|TRBV20-1
TGCAGTGCCACAAGGAGGGGGAGGACCTACGAGCAGTACTTC
CSATRRGRTYEQYF
>TRBD1|TRBJ1-2|many|TRBV7-2
TGTGCCAGCAGCATTTCGACAGGGCCCTTATATGGCTACACCTTC
CASSISTGPLYGYTF
>NA|TRBJ1-1|many|TRBV30
TGTGCCTGGACCCGGACCTCGGGCACTGAAGCTTTCTTT
CAWTRTSGTEAFF
>TRBD1|TRBJ2-3|NA|TRBV11-2
TGTGCCAGCAGCGCAGGACAGGGGGCGATCACAGATACGCAGTATTTT
CASSAGQGAITDTQYF
>NA|TRBJ2-5|many|TRBV29-1
TGCAGCGTTGTGGGGAACTTCGGGGAGACCCAGTACTTC
CSVVGNFGETQYF
>TRBD1|TRBJ1-1|NA|TRBV2
TGTGCCAGCACCTTGACAGGGGAAACTGAAGCTTTCTTT
CASTLTGETEAFF
>TRBD2|TRBJ2-1|many|TRBV6-2/TRBV6-3
TGTGCCAGCAGCAGACTAGCGGGAAACAATGAGCAGTTCTTC
CASSRLAGNNEQFF
>NA|TRBJ2-7|many|TRBV5-1
TGCGCCAGCAGCCAACCACTAGAAGCAAACTACGAGCAGTACTTC
CASSQPLEANYEQYF
>TRBD2|TRBJ2-7|NA|TRBV4-1
TGCGCCAGCAGCCCCCCACTAGCGGGGGATTACGAGCAGTACTTC
CASSPPLAGDYEQYF
>TRBD2|TRBJ2-3|many|TRBV2
TGTGCCAGCAGTGAAGTTGGGACTAGCGGAAATACGCAGTATTTT
CASSEVGTSGNTQYF
>NA|TRBJ2-2|few|TRBV5-1
TGCGCCAGCAGCGCCCAGTGGGGCGCGAACACCGGGGAGCTGTTTTTT
CASSAQWGANTGELFF
>TRBD2|TRBJ2-1|NA|TRBV6-2/TRBV6-3
TGTGCCAGCACTCTCTCGGGTTCACTAGCGGGAGGATACAATGAGCAGTTCTTC
CASTLSGSLAGGYNEQFF
>TRBD2|TRBJ2-7|NA|TRBV9
TGTGCCAGCAGCGTATCCCCGGGACTAGCGCCCTACGAGCAGTACTTC
CASSVSPGLAPYEQYF
>TRBD1|TRBJ2-7|many|TRBV7-2
TGTGCCAGCAGCGCACCCGGGACAGTGCTCTACGAGCAGTACTTC
CASSAPGTVLYEQYF
>NA|TRBJ1-2|NA|TRBV5-1
TGCGCCAGCAGCTTGTACTCAGGGTTTGGCTACACCTTC
CASSLYSGFGYTF
>NA|TRBJ2-5|many|TRBV4-2
TGTGCCAGCAGCCAAGGGAGTAGTGAGACCCAGTACTTC
CASSQGSSETQYF
>TRBD2|TRBJ2-1|many|TRBV20-1
TGCAGTGCTAGCGGGAGGGCGCTTGCTGAGCAGTTCTTC
CSASGRALAEQFF
>NA|TRBJ2-7|many|TRBV28
TGTGCCAGCAGTTTATCTTCGACCGAAGGGGCCTACGAGCAGTACTTC
CASSLSSTEGAYEQYF
>NA|TRBJ2-2|NA|TRBV7-9
TGTGCCAGCAGCTCAATCTCGTGGACCCACACCGGGGAGCTGTTTTTT
CASSSISWTHTGELFF
>TRBD2|TRBJ2-5|NA|TRBV5-4
TGTGCCAGCAGCCCTAGCGGGAGGAACCAAGAGACCCAGTACTTC
CASSPSGRNQETQYF
>NA|TRBJ2-7|many|TRBV11-2
TGTGCCAGCAGCTTAGTGCGGGAACGTATCTACGAGCAGTACTTC
CASSLVRERIYEQYF
>TRBD1|TRBJ2-3|NA|TRBV18
TGTGCCAGCGGGACAGGGGGCGCAGATACGCAGTATTTT
CASGTGGADTQYF
>TRBD1|TRBJ2-7|NA|TRBV11-1
TGTGCCAGCAGCCGGGACAGGATAATCTACGAGCAGTACTTC
CASSRDRIIYEQYF
>TRBD2|TRBJ2-2|many|TRBV11-2
TGTGCCAGCAGCTTGGTTCTCGCGGGAGCGGGCACCGGGGAGCTGTTTTTT
CASSLVLAGAGTGELFF
>NA|TRBJ2-5|many|TRBV3-1
TGTGCCAGCAGTCCTACACTGACAGTACAAGAGACCCAGTACTTC
CASSPTLTVQETQYF
>NA|TRBJ2-7|NA|TRBV4-3
TGCGCCAGCAGCCAATCATCGACAGGAGGCTCCTACGAGCAGTACTTC
CASSQSSTGGSYEQYF
>NA|TRBJ1-4|NA|TRBV28
TGTGCCAGCAGTTCTCATAGAGGCCCTTCCGCAACTAATGAAAAACTGTTTTTT
CASSSHRGPSATNEKLFF
>NA|TRBJ2-1|few|TRBV20-1
TGCAGTGCTAGAGTCGGCGAGCAGTTCTTC
CSARVGEQFF
>TRBD2|TRBJ2-3|many|TRBV7-3
TGTGCCAGCAGCTTAACAGCAGCGACTAGCGGGAGCACAGATACGCAGTATTTT
CASSLTAATSGSTDTQYF
>TRBD1|TRBJ2-7|few|TRBV7-8
TGTGCCAGCAGCTTAGCGGGACAGACCTACGAGCAGTACTTC
CASSLAGQTYEQYF
>TRBD1|TRBJ2-6|many|TRBV20-1
TGCAGTGCTAGGGGACAGGGGGGTGGAGGGGCCAACGTCCTGACTTTC
CSARGQGGGGANVLTF
>TRBD2|TRBJ2-7|many|TRBV30
TGTGCCTGGAGTGTACGTGGGAGGGGACGCTACGAGCAGTACTTC
CAWSVRGRGRYEQYF
>NA|TRBJ2-1|few|TRBV4-2
TGTGCCAGCAGCCAAGATAGCGGCGCTCGGGTCGGTTGGGATGAGCAGTTCTTC
CASSQDSGARVGWDEQFF
>TRBD2|TRBJ2-1|many|TRBV12-3/TRBV12-4
TGTGCCAGCAGTTTAGGGGAGGGCCGTTTAAATGAGCAGTTCTTC
CASSLGEGRLNEQFF
>TRBD1|TRBJ2-2|many|TRBV18
TGTGCCAGCTCTCAAGACAGGGTCGCCGGGGAGCTGTTTTTT
CASSQDRVAGELFF
>TRBD1|TRBJ2-1|many|TRBV30
TGTGCCTGGAGTGTACGGGTTGGCAGGGGGTACAATGAGCAGTTCTTC
CAWSVRVGRGYNEQFF
>TRBD2|TRBJ2-7|many|TRBV15
TGTGCCACCAGCAAAACGGGAGGGCTAATCTACGAGCAGTACTTC
CATSKTGGLIYEQYF
>TRBD2|TRBJ2-5|NA|TRBV28
TGTGCCAGCAATGGACTAGCGGGACTCGAGACCCAGTACTTC
CASNGLAGLETQYF
>TRBD2|TRBJ2-2|NA|TRBV7-2
TGTGCCAGCAGCGCTCAAACTAGCGGGAGGGCCCTTGAGCTGTTTTTT
CASSAQTSGRALELFF
>NA|TRBJ1-1|many|TRBV7-9
TGTGCCAGCAGCTCTTCTACAGGATATACTGAAGCTTTCTTT
CASSSSTGYTEAFF
>NA|TRBJ2-3|few|TRBV6-2/TRBV6-3
TGTGCCAGCAAGCCCAGGGGAAAGGCAGATACGCAGTATTTT
CASKPRGKADTQYF
>NA|TRBJ2-1|NA|TRBV7-9
TGTGCCAGCAAACCCCCCTCCTACAATGAGCAGTTCTTC
CASKPPSYNEQFF
>NA|TRBJ1-5|many|TRBV7-2
TGTGCCAGCAGCTTAGGGCCCATTACAGGGACTCCCTGGGGACAGCCCCAGCATTTT
CASSLGPITGTPWGQPQHF
>NA|TRBJ1-4|NA|TRBV7-8
TGTGCCAGCAGCCGGGACAAGCTGTCGACTAATGAAAAACTGTTTTTT
CASSRDKLSTNEKLFF
>NA|TRBJ2-7|NA|TRBV29-1
TGCAGCGTACGAATACGGGCTGCCACCTACGAGCAGTACTTC
CSVRIRAATYEQYF
>TRBD2|TRBJ2-1|NA|TRBV4-3
TGCGCCAGCAGCCCACGGGGCGGGAGGGACATGAATGAGCAGTTCTTC
CASSPRGGRDMNEQFF
>NA|TRBJ2-6|NA|TRBV27
TGTGCCAGCAGAACAGCCCGCTCTGGGGCCAACGTCCTGACTTTC
CASRTARSGANVLTF